These 24 T cell receptor beta chains originate from one sample sequenced in a study of T cells in localized non-small cell lung cancer (dated by TCRdb to the early 2020s). The method was the immunoSEQ multiplex PCR assay. Not all clones reach the TCRdb copy of this immuneACCESS table, which keeps in-frame sequences only. Checked studies attribute under half of the gap to unresolved V genes and leave the rest unexplained. The sample records roughly 27,000 clones, 91% of which are singletons. The top ten constitute 28% of the sample. The input for sequencing was peripheral blood, taken before any cancer treatment. These receptors were obtained from a female donor over 55 with stage I lung adenocarcinoma.

This chain joins TRBV5-4 and TRBJ1-1; D gene uncertain. CDR1 is SGHNT, CDR2 YYREEE, per germline (reference sequence). Deletions cut 4 bases from V and 3 bases from J, with 16 bases between. CDR3 length equals 15 residues. The CDR3 spells CASSGRPDSYTEAFF. CDR3 in DNA: TGTGCCAGCAGCGGCCGCCCCGATAGCTACACTGAAGCTTTCTTT.

The chain employs TRBV2 and TRBJ1-2; D call uncertain. Germline CDR1 and CDR2: SNHLY and FYNNEI. Trimming shortened V by 3 bases and J by 0 bases, and 8 bases separated the two germline ends. CDR3 size: 14 residues. The CDR3: CASSDRGANYGYTF. In DNA, the CDR3 is TGTGCCAGCAGTGATCGGGGAGCTAACTATGGCTACACCTTC.

V is TRBV7-9 and J is TRBJ1-1, with D possibly matching TRBD1 (5 bases). CDR1 and CDR2 from the germline V gene are SEHNR and FQNEAQ (reference sequence). Trimming shortened V by 5 bases and J by 1 base, and 14 bases separated the two germline ends. The length of the CDR3 is 15 residues. CDR3: CASSPMTTENTEAFF. The CDR3 DNA sequence: TGTGCCAGCAGCCCGATGACGACAGAGAACACTGAAGCTTTCTTT.

This rearrangement joins TRBV28 to TRBJ1-5, with D possibly being TRBD1 (6 bases). Germline CDR1 reads MDHEN; CDR2 reads SYDVKM. V was cut by 6 bases and J by 3 bases, with 30 bases left in between. This CDR3 comprises 20 residues. CDR3 sequence: CASRVYFEEKGGFFNQPQHF. The CDR3 nucleotides read TGTGCCAGCAGAGTTTATTTCGAGGAAAAGGGGGGTTTTTTCAATCAGCCCCAGCATTTT.

The chain employs TRBV7-9 and TRBJ1-1; D unclear. Germline V gene data show CDR1 as SEHNR and CDR2 as FQNEAQ (reference sequence). This CDR3 comprises 13 residues. V lost 1 base to trimming and J lost 1 base, with 4 bases between them. CDR3 residues: CASSLVANTEAFF. The DNA of the CDR3 is TGTGCCAGCAGCTTAGTGGCGAACACTGAAGCTTTCTTT.

In its sample, this clone was seen a few times. The chain couples TRBV6-6 to TRBJ2-7; D is unresolved. Germline loops: CDR1 MNHNY, CDR2 SVGAGI (reference sequence). The length of the CDR3 is 12 residues. Trimming took 2 bases from V and 4 from J, leaving 6 bases between them. Written as DNA, the CDR3 is TGTGCCAGCAGTTACCCTGATTACGAGCAGTACTTC. As protein: CASSYPDYEQYF.

This clone was found once. The chain is built from TRBV19 and TRBJ1-5; D gene uncertain. Trimming cost V 7 bases and J 0 bases, with 7 bases left between them. This CDR3 is built from 13 residues. The germline CDR1 and CDR2 sequences are LNHDA and SQIVND (reference sequence). The CDR3 DNA sequence: TGTGCCAGTAAGACCCGTAGCAATCAGCCCCAGCATTTT. This codes for CASKTRSNQPQHF.

The chain links TRBV6-5 to TRBJ2-7, with D perhaps given as TRBD1 or TRBD2 (5 bases each). Germline V CDR1 and CDR2: MNHEY, SVGAGI. Trimming stripped 1 base from V and 7 bases from J, with 14 bases between. The CDR3 is made up of 14 amino acids. Here the CDR3 DNA reads TGTGCCAGCAGTTACTTAACGGATGGGGGAGAGCAGTACTTC. Amino acid sequence: CASSYLTDGGEQYF.

By share, this clone ranks as hyperexpanded (1% or more). The V gene is TRBV28, the J gene TRBJ1-3; D is possibly TRBD1 (6 bases). Germline CDR1 reads MDHEN; CDR2 reads SYDVKM. V gave up 4 bases and J gave up 0 bases, with 19 bases separating them. The CDR3 is made up of 18 amino acids. The CDR3 is CASSSFLWTDLSGNTIYF. Here the CDR3 DNA reads TGTGCCAGCAGTTCGTTCTTGTGGACAGATCTCTCTGGAAACACCATATATTTT.

The chain couples TRBV5-1 to TRBJ1-1; TRBD1 aligns across 7 bases. Germline V gene sequence: CDR1 SGHRS, CDR2 YFSETQ. The CDR3 extends over 14 amino acids. Trimming took 4 bases from V and 5 from J; bases not matched to a gene: 8. The CDR3: CASSIPAGGTEAFF. The CDR3 DNA sequence: TGCGCCAGCAGCATCCCGGCAGGGGGGACTGAAGCTTTCTTT.

The chain employs TRBV5-1 and TRBJ1-2; a weak D match, TRBD1 (5 bases). Germline V gene data show CDR1 as SGHRS and CDR2 as YFSETQ. The V end lost 5 bases, the J end lost 1 base, and 12 bases lay between the germline ends. CDR3 size: 14 residues. As DNA, the CDR3 is TGCGCCAGCAGAAAGGGGACCAATAACTATGGCTACACCTTC. Its translation: CASRKGTNNYGYTF.

The V call is TRBV20-1, the J call TRBJ2-7; D gene ambiguous. In germline, CDR1 is DFQATT, CDR2 SNEGSKA (reference sequence). The CDR3 is 11 amino acids. V lost 3 bases, J lost 5 bases, and 8 bases lay in between. The CDR3 coding sequence is TGCAGTGCTAGTAACTGGGACGAGCAGTACTTC. It yields the protein CSASNWDEQYF.

The chain employs TRBV4-1 and TRBJ1-3, with D hard to call. Trimming took off 1 base at V and 0 bases at J, with 13 bases between the two ends. CDR3 length equals 17 residues. The V gene's germline CDR1 is MGHRA and CDR2 YSYEKL. DNA of the CDR3: TGCGCCAGCAGCCAAGTAAGCCAAACGAGCTCTGGAAACACCATATATTTT. This translates into CASSQVSQTSSGNTIYF.

The chain couples TRBV19 to TRBJ1-1, with D possibly TRBD1 on 5 matching bases. This CDR3 has 16 amino acids. Germline V gene sequence: CDR1 LNHDA, CDR2 SQIVND (reference sequence). Between the trimmed V and J ends, which lost 1 base and 0 bases, there was a span of 12 bases. Written as DNA, the CDR3 is TGTGCCAGTAGTATAGCGGGGGGGGTTATGAACACTGAAGCTTTCTTT. Translation: CASSIAGGVMNTEAFF.

This chain uses TRBV6-5 with TRBJ2-1; 13 bases fit TRBD2. This CDR3 is 13 amino acids long. In germline, CDR1 is MNHEY, CDR2 SVGAGI. V lost 9 bases to trimming and J lost 7 bases; unmatched junction nucleotides: 3. The CDR3: CARVLAGGNEQFF. The CDR3 DNA reads TGTGCCAGGGTACTAGCGGGGGGGAATGAGCAGTTCTTC.

The chain employs TRBV6-6 and TRBJ1-2, with unresolved D. Germline assignment: CDR1 MNHNY and CDR2 SVGAGI (reference sequence). The V end lost 10 bases, the J end lost 2 bases, and 5 bases lay between the germline ends. This CDR3 is built from 10 residues. In nucleotides, the CDR3 is TGTGCCACCAAAAACTATGGCTACACCTTC. Protein sequence: CATKNYGYTF.

V is TRBV6-1 and J is TRBJ2-1, with 7 bases fitting TRBD2. The CDR3 covers 18 residues. In germline, CDR1 is MNHNS, CDR2 SASEGT. V was clipped by 4 bases and J by 7 bases; unmatched bases: 19. The CDR3 coding sequence is TGTGCCAGCAGTGGGACTTACCCGGGACTAAGTTTTGGGAATGAGCAGTTCTTC. It encodes CASSGTYPGLSFGNEQFF.

The chain couples TRBV7-9 to TRBJ2-2; D gene unclear. This CDR3 region has 13 residues. CDR1 is SEHNR, CDR2 FQNEAQ, per germline (reference sequence). Trimming cost V 5 bases and J 7 bases, with 11 bases left between them. The CDR3 nucleotides are TGTGCCAGCAGCCCTGACCTGGGCGGGGAGCTGTTTTTT. The encoded protein is CASSPDLGGELFF.

The chain employs TRBV7-9 and TRBJ2-5; D might be TRBD1 (5 bases). In germline, CDR1 is SEHNR, CDR2 FQNEAQ (reference sequence). The CDR3 extends over 14 amino acids. The V gene lost 7 bases and the J gene lost 1 base, with 13 bases spanning the gap. The CDR3 bases are TGTGCCAGCAAGTTTTCCCAGGGCCAAGAGACCCAGTACTTC. This sequence encodes CASKFSQGQETQYF.

V is TRBV4-1 and J is TRBJ1-3; D not certain. This CDR3 has 14 residues. Germline assignment: CDR1 MGHRA and CDR2 YSYEKL. Trimming removed 8 bases at V and 14 bases at J, with 25 bases between. Here the CDR3 reads CASGPVLDQVHVYF. In DNA form, the CDR3 reads TGCGCCAGCGGGCCGGTTCTAGACCAGGTCCATGTATATTTT.

This clone has only one observation. The genes are TRBV11-2 and TRBJ2-5, with D possibly TRBD1 on 5 matching bases. This CDR3 has 15 amino acids. The germline V and J ends were trimmed by 4 bases and 2 bases, with 14 bases remaining between them. Looked up from germline, CDR1 is SGHAT and CDR2 is FQNNGV. DNA for the CDR3: TGTGCCAGCAGCTCCCCTGCAAAGGGGCAAGAGACCCAGTACTTC. Its protein product is CASSSPAKGQETQYF. Filled out from reference TRBV11-2 and TRBJ2-5, the complete variable domain reads EAGVAQSPRYKIIEKRQSVAFWCNPISGHATLYWYQQILGQGPKLLIQFQNNGVVDDSQLPKDRFSAERLKGVDSTLKIQPAKLEDSAVYLCASSSPAKGQETQYFGPGTRLLVL.

This sequence joins TRBV6-5 and TRBJ1-2; 10 bases line up with TRBD1. The CDR3 has 16 amino acids. The ends lost 0 bases at V and 4 bases at J; junction bases unmatched: 5. The germline V gene encodes CDR1 MNHEY and CDR2 SVGAGI. This CDR3 reads CASSYSRDRGAYGYTF. The CDR3 nucleotides read TGTGCCAGCAGTTACTCGAGGGACAGGGGAGCCTATGGCTACACCTTC.

The chain couples TRBV10-1 to TRBJ2-7; D possibly corresponds to TRBD2 (6 bases). The CDR3 contains 16 residues. Trimming pared 10 bases from V and 3 bases from J, leaving 25 bases between. Germline V gene lookup returns CDR1 WNHNN and CDR2 SYGVQD (reference sequence). CDR3: CATTYSSGTELYEQYF. The CDR3 region has the DNA TGCGCCACTACTTATTCCTCCGGGACTGAGCTCTACGAGCAGTACTTC.

The chain combines TRBV19 with TRBJ1-6, with D tentatively TRBD1 (5 bases). The V end lost 7 bases, the J end lost 7 bases, and 17 bases lay between the germline ends. CDR1 and CDR2 from the germline V gene are LNHDA and SQIVND (reference sequence). This CDR3 is built from 15 residues. DNA of the CDR3: TGTGCCAGTACCCCCTCCGACAGACAAAATTCACCCCTCCACTTT. Its protein product is CASTPSDRQNSPLHF.